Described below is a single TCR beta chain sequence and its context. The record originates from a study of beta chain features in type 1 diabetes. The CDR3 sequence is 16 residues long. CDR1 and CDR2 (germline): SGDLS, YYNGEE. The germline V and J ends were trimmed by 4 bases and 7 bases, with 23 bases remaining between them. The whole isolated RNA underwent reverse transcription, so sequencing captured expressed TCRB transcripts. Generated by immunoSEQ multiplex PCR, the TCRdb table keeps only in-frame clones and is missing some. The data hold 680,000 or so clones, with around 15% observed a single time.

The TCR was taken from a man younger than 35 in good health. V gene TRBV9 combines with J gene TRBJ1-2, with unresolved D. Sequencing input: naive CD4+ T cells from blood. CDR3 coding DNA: TGTGCCAGCAGCCCAGACATCCAAGGGCCAACGGGTGGCTACACCTTC. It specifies CASSPDIQGPTGGYTF.